This TCR beta chain was sequenced in a study of cytomegalovirus exposure and HLA in healthy donors. Study conclusions and caveats: The authors enumerated under 200 TCR beta chains as linked to cytomegalovirus. V- and J-gene trimming of TCR beta was linked (in a later analysis) to a missense DCLRE1C variant.

The PCR contained 60 Vbeta and 13 Jbeta primers. TCRdb's copy holds only in-frame clones and misses some; the assay was immunoSEQ multiplex PCR. The sample has approximately 150,000 clones, 60% to 80% seen once. As for this clone: As yet, its antigen is unknown.

CDR1 is LNHDA, CDR2 SQIVND, per germline (reference sequence). V lost 5 bases and J 8 bases, leaving 14 bases between the germline ends. This CDR3 has 13 amino acids. The chain employs TRBV19 and TRBJ2-3; a possible D gene is TRBD2 (6 bases). Source material: PBMCs. This TCR came from a woman between 35 and 50 years old in good health and CMV-seronegative. The DNA for the CDR3 is TGTGCCAGTAGTTCACTCCAGGGAGGTACGCAGTATTTT. Translation: CASSSLQGGTQYF.